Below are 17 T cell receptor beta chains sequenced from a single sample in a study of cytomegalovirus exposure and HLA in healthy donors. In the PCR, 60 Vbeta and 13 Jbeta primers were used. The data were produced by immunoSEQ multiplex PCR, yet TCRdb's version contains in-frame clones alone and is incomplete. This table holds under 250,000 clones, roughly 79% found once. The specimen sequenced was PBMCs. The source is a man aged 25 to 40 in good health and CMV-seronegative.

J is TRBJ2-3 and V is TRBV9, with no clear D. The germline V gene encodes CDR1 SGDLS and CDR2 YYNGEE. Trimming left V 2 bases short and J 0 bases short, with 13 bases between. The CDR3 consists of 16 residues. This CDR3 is CASSVSGASSTDTQYF. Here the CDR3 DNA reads TGTGCCAGCAGCGTTTCAGGCGCCTCTAGCACAGATACGCAGTATTTT. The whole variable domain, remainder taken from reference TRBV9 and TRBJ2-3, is DSGVTQTPKHLITATGQRVTLRCSPRSGDLSVYWYQQSLDQGLQFLIQYYNGEERAKGNILERFSAQQFPDLHSELNLSSLELGDSALYFCASSVSGASSTDTQYFGPGTRLTVL.

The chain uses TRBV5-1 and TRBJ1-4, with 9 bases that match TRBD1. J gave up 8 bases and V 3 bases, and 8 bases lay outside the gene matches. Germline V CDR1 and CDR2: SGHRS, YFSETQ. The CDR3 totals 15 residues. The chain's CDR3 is CASSSPGTGPEKLFF. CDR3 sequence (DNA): TGCGCCAGCAGCTCCCCCGGGACAGGGCCCGAAAAACTGTTTTTT.

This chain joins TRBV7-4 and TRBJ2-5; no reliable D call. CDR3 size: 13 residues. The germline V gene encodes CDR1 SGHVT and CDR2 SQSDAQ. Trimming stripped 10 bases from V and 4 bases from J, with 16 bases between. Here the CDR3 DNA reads TGTGCCACCGACCGCGAGGTCGGAGAGACCCAGTACTTC. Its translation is CATDREVGETQYF.

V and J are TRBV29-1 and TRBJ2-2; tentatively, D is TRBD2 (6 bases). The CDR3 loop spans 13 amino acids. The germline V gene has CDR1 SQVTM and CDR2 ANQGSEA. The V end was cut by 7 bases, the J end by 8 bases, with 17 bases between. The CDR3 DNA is TGCAGCGGGGAGGACTCGAGGGCGGGGGAGCTGTTTTTT. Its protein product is CSGEDSRAGELFF.

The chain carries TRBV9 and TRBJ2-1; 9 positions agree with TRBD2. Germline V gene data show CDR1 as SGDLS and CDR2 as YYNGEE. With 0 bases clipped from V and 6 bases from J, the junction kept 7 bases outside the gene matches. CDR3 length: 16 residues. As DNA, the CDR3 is TGTGCCAGCAGCGTAGCCGGGACTAGCCCTGGCAATGAGCAGTTCTTC. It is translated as CASSVAGTSPGNEQFF.

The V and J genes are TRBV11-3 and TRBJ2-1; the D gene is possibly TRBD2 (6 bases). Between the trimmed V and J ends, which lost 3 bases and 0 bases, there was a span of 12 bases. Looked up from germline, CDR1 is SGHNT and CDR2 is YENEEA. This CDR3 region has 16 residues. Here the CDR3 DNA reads TGTGCCAGCAGCTTCATGGGGGACTTCTCCTACAATGAGCAGTTCTTC. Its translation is CASSFMGDFSYNEQFF.

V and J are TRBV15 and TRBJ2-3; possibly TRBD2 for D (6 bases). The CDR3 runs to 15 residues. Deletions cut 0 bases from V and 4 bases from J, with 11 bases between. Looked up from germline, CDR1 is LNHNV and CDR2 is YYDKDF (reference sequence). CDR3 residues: CATSRDGGGADTQYF. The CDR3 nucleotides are TGTGCCACCAGCAGAGATGGAGGCGGGGCAGATACGCAGTATTTT.

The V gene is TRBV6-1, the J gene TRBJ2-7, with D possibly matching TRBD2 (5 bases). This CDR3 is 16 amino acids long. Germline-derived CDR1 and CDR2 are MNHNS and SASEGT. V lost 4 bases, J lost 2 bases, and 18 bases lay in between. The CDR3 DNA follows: TGTGCCAGCAGTGGTCAAACGGGAAGGTGGGCCTACGAGCAGTACTTC. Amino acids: CASSGQTGRWAYEQYF.

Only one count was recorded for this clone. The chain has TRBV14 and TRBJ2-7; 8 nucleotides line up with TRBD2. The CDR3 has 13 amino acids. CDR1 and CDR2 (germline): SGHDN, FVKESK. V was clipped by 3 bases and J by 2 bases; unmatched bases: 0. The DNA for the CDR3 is TGTGCCAGCAGCCAGGGACTAGCCTACGAGCAGTACTTC. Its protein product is CASSQGLAYEQYF. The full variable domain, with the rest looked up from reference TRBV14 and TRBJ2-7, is EAGVTQFPSHSVIEKGQTVTLRCDPISGHDNLYWYRRVMGKEIKFLLHFVKESKQDESGMPNNRFLAERTGGTYSTLKVQPAELEDSGVYFCASSQGLAYEQYFGPGTRLTVT.

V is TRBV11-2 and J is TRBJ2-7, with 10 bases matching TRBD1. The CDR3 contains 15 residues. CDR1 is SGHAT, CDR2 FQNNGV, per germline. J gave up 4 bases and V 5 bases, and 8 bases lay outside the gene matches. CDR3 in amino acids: CASSKDRGLFYEQYF. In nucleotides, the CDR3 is TGTGCCAGCAGCAAGGACAGGGGGTTGTTTTACGAGCAGTACTTC.

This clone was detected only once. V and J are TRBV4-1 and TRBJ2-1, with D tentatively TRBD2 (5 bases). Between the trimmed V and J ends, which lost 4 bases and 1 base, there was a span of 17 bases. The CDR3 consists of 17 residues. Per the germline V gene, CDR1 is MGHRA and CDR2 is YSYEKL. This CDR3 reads CASSLRTGRRSYNEQFF. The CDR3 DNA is TGCGCCAGCAGCCTTCGGACTGGGAGAAGGTCCTACAATGAGCAGTTCTTC.

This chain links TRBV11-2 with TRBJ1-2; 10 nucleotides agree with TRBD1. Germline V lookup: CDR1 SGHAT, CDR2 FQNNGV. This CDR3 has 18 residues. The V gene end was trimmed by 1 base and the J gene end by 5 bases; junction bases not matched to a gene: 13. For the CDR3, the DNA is TGTGCCAGCAGCTTAGGAAACTTCCGGGACAGGGGTCGGTATGGCTACACCTTC. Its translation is CASSLGNFRDRGRYGYTF.

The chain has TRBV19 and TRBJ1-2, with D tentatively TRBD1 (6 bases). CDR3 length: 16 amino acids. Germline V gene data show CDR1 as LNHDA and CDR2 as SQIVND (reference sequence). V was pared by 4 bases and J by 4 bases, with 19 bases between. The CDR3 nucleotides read TGTGCCAGTAGTAATCAAGGACAGACTATCTCCTATGGCTACACCTTC. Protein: CASSNQGQTISYGYTF.

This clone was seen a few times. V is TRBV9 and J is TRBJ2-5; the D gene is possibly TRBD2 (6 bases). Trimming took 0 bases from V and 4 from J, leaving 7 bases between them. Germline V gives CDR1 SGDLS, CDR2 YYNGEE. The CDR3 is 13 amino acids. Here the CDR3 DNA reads TGTGCCAGCAGCGTAGACGGGAGAGAGACCCAGTACTTC. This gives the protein CASSVDGRETQYF.

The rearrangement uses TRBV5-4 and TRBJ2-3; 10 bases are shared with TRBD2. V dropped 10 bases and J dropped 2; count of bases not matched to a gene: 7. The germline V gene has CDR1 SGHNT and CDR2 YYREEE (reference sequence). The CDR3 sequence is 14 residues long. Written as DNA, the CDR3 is TGTGCCGGTACACTAGCGGGGAACACAGATACGCAGTATTTT. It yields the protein CAGTLAGNTDTQYF.

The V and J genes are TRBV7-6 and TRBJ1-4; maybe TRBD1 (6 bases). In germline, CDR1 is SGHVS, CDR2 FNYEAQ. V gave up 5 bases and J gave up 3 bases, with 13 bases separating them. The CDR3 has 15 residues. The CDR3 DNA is TGTGCCAGCAGCCTCTTGGACAGTTCTAATGAAAAACTGTTTTTT. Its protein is CASSLLDSSNEKLFF.

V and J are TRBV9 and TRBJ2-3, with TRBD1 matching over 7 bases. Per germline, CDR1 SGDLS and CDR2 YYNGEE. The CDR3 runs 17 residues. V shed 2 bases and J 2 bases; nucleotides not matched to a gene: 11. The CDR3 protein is CASSVAPGTEHTDTQYF. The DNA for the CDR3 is TGTGCCAGCAGCGTTGCCCCCGGGACAGAGCACACAGATACGCAGTATTTT. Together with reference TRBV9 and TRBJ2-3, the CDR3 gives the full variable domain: DSGVTQTPKHLITATGQRVTLRCSPRSGDLSVYWYQQSLDQGLQFLIQYYNGEERAKGNILERFSAQQFPDLHSELNLSSLELGDSALYFCASSVAPGTEHTDTQYFGPGTRLTVL.